This T cell receptor beta chain is from a study of patients and donors after allogeneic stem cell transplantation (dated by TCRdb to about 2020). In its sample, this clonotype was seen once. Its target antigen remains unknown. Nothing much larger sits one base from this clone, and base qualities are not available. A single read offers scant evidence. The germline V gene (reference sequence) supplies CDR1 SEHNR and CDR2 FQNEAQ. The junction shows trimming of 3 bases on V and 6 bases on J, and the gene matches do not reach 11 bases of it. From the cysteine through the phenylalanine, the CDR3 covers 17 amino acids. The kept DNA is CDR3 alone, 51 bases in frame from the first base. Library preparation used RT-PCR. Sequencing took place on a NextSeq 550. TCRdb reanalyzed the raw reads on its own, using fastp at Q25 for trimming and MiXCR for clone calling, and kept in-frame beta chains. CDR3 protein sequences are deduplicated, and each keeps its most common genes and DNA. The sample table holds about a million distinct CDR3 sequences, of which approximately 19% were seen once. Around 6% of the sample rests with the top ten.

The TCR was taken from a human donor who was either an allogeneic HSCT recipient or a stem cell or donor lymphocyte infusion donor (not recorded which). It is not recorded whose cells these are; they may come from a transplant donor. The sequencing input was blood, either unsorted or a sorted T cell fraction (not recorded which). Recombination connected TRBV7-9 to TRBJ2-2; TRBD2 fits 9 bases in the junction. CDR3 sequence: CASSFRSGLAFAGELFF. The nucleotide sequence is TGTGCCAGCAGCTTTCGATCAGGACTAGCGTTCGCCGGGGAGCTGTTTTTT.